The T cell receptor (beta chain) described here comes from a study of T cells in localized non-small cell lung cancer. Study results and limitations: Adjacent uninvolved lung had the highest clonality, suggesting focused antigen responses. Among the top 100 tumor clones, a median around 62 appeared in adjacent lung. Overall survival was longer when the density of T cells in the blood was higher. Multi-region tumor sequencing was not done, so intratumor heterogeneity could not be excluded.

Here immunoSEQ multiplex PCR was the method, and the copy in TCRdb shows in-frame clones only, minus some. This repertoire shows about 30,000 clones, approximately 90% found once; its top ten account for under 6%. In the case of this clone: The antigen is undetermined.

This CDR3 contains 12 residues. Per germline, CDR1 MNHNS and CDR2 SASEGT. V lost 8 bases and J lost 7, with 15 bases in between. The J gene is TRBJ2-7, the V gene TRBV6-1; D tentatively fits TRBD1 or TRBD2 (5 bases each). Sequencing was performed on PBMCs, taken before any cancer treatment. This TCR derives from a man aged 40 to 70 with stage II lung adenocarcinoma. This chain's CDR3 is CASRDAMREQYF. CDR3 nucleotides: TGTGCCAGCCGGGACGCCATGAGAGAGCAGTACTTC.